The 15 T cell receptor beta chains below all came from one sample that was sequenced in a study of cytomegalovirus exposure and HLA in healthy donors. A multiplex PCR was run with 60 Vbeta primers and 13 Jbeta primers. Assay used: immunoSEQ multiplex PCR; TCRdb lists only in-frame clones, some missing. The table includes some 120,000 clones, 74% detected once. The sample consisted of PBMCs. The source is a woman in her fifties or sixties in good health and CMV-seropositive.

The chain is built from TRBV7-9 and TRBJ1-2; 9 bases match TRBD1. The CDR3 extends over 15 amino acids. In germline, CDR1 is SEHNR, CDR2 FQNEAQ (reference sequence). Trimming cost V 4 bases and J 2 bases; bases outside gene matches: 5. The CDR3 sequence: CASSSGQGGNYGYTF. DNA for the CDR3: TGTGCCAGCAGCTCGGGACAGGGTGGAAACTATGGCTACACCTTC.

Only a few counts were recorded for this clone. The gene calls are TRBV4-2 and TRBJ1-1; D possibly corresponds to TRBD1 (5 bases). The V end was cut by 1 base, the J end by 4 bases, with 10 bases between. The CDR3 is made up of 14 amino acids. The V gene's germline CDR1 is LGHNA and CDR2 YNFKEQ. The DNA for the CDR3 is TGTGCCAGCAGCCAAGGGCACGGGGGCACTGAAGCTTTCTTT. It encodes CASSQGHGGTEAFF.

Concerning this clone itself: The junction departs from the called germline gene at one end, perhaps through a read error. In nucleotides, the CDR3 is TGTGCCAGCAGCTTAGATGCAGGGGATAACGATGGCTACACCTTC. It codes for CASSLDAGDNDGYTF. The V gene is TRBV7-8, the J gene TRBJ1-2, with D possibly matching TRBD1 (6 bases). The CDR3 runs 15 residues. CDR1 and CDR2 (germline): SGHVS, FQNEAQ.

The chain is built from TRBV18 and TRBJ1-4, with D possibly matching TRBD1 (6 bases). The CDR3 consists of 15 residues. Germline values: CDR1 KGHSH, CDR2 LQKENI. V lost 1 base, J lost 7 bases, and 13 bases lay in between. This chain's CDR3 is CASSPLRDKGEKLFF. The CDR3 coding sequence is TGTGCCAGCTCACCACTCCGGGACAAAGGTGAAAAACTGTTTTTT.

This clone is a singleton in its sample. The chain couples TRBV6-6 to TRBJ1-1; no clear D. V lost 7 bases and J lost 0, with 15 bases in between. This CDR3 has 15 residues. Per the germline V gene, CDR1 is MNHNY and CDR2 is SVGAGI (reference sequence). The CDR3 loop reads CASTMENSMNTEAFF. DNA of the CDR3: TGTGCCAGCACCATGGAAAACAGCATGAACACTGAAGCTTTCTTT.

This clone was seen just once. The chain employs TRBV7-2 and TRBJ2-7, with 7 bases aligning to TRBD2. Germline V gene data show CDR1 as SGHTA and CDR2 as FQGNSA. CDR3 length equals 14 residues. J gave up 6 bases and V 1 base, and 6 bases lay outside the gene matches. CDR3 bases: TGTGCCAGCAGCTTAGTTCCAGCGGGGTCCGAGCAGTACTTC. Translated: CASSLVPAGSEQYF.

The V gene is TRBV30, the J gene TRBJ2-7; D gene uncertain. Germline V gives CDR1 GTSNPN, CDR2 SVGIG (reference sequence). Trimming removed 4 bases at V and 2 bases at J, with 12 bases between. There are 13 residues in the CDR3. As DNA, the CDR3 is TGTGCCTGGACCCCGGGTCAGACCTACGAGCAGTACTTC. Translation: CAWTPGQTYEQYF.

This clone showed up just a few times. The chain is built from TRBV5-1 and TRBJ2-5; TRBD1 is a possible D gene (5 bases). The CDR3 runs 14 residues. Deletions cut 5 bases from V and 4 bases from J, with 15 bases between. Germline CDR1 is SGHRS and CDR2 is YFSETQ. CDR3 loop: CASSSAGHRETQYF. DNA of the CDR3: TGCGCCAGCAGTTCCGCAGGGCACAGAGAGACCCAGTACTTC.

This clone was counted only a few times. The rearrangement links TRBV2 to TRBJ2-1; 7 bases align to TRBD2. V lost 7 bases and J lost 8; bases outside the gene matches: 8. The CDR3 consists of 13 residues. Germline CDR1 reads SNHLY; CDR2 reads FYNNEI. DNA for the CDR3: TGTGCCAGCAACGTGGGGGGGATGGATGAGCAGTTCTTC. Encoded protein: CASNVGGMDEQFF.

This clone appeared a few times. The chain is built from TRBV6-5 and TRBJ1-2; 10 bases match TRBD1. Germline assignment: CDR1 MNHEY and CDR2 SVGAGI. The CDR3 is 14 amino acids. With 2 bases clipped from V and 8 bases from J, the junction kept 5 bases outside the gene matches. Written as DNA, the CDR3 is TGTGCCAGCAGTTACGACAGGGGGCGCTGGGGCTACACCTTC. It encodes CASSYDRGRWGYTF.

The J gene is TRBJ1-5, the V gene TRBV10-3, with D possibly TRBD1 on 6 matching bases. Germline CDR1 and CDR2: ENHRY and SYGVKD. This CDR3 is built from 14 residues. Trimming took off 7 bases at V and 4 bases at J, with 14 bases between the two ends. The CDR3 here is CAIKLAGANQPQHF. CDR3 sequence (DNA): TGTGCCATCAAATTAGCAGGGGCAAATCAGCCCCAGCATTTT.

This clone has just a few counts. The rearrangement links TRBV5-6 to TRBJ2-1; a weak D match, TRBD2 (5 bases). The V and J ends lost 2 bases and 7 bases respectively, with 13 bases between them. The CDR3 extends over 14 amino acids. Germline CDR1 is SGHDT and CDR2 is YYEEEE. CDR3 sequence: CASSLPSGVNEQFF. In DNA form, the CDR3 reads TGTGCCAGCAGCTTACCTTCCGGGGTTAATGAGCAGTTCTTC.

V and J are TRBV6-5 and TRBJ1-4; unclear D gene. Trimming shortened V by 5 bases and J by 11 bases, and 9 bases separated the two germline ends. Germline assignment: CDR1 MNHEY and CDR2 SVGAGI. CDR3 length: 11 residues. The CDR3 is CASSERGKLFF. The CDR3 DNA is TGTGCCAGCAGTGAACGGGGTAAACTGTTTTTT.

This clone was seen only once. V and J are TRBV10-2 and TRBJ2-2, with 7 positions matching TRBD1. The J segment lost 5 bases and the V segment lost 6 bases, leaving 3 bases of the junction unmatched. The CDR3 covers 13 residues. The germline V gene encodes CDR1 WSHSY and CDR2 SAAADI. The CDR3 spells CASSSGQTGELFF. The CDR3, as DNA: TGCGCCAGCAGCTCGGGACAGACCGGGGAGCTGTTTTTT.

V is TRBV6-6 and J is TRBJ2-7; 9 bases map to TRBD1. J gave up 2 bases and V 5 bases, and 4 bases lay outside the gene matches. Germline V gene lookup returns CDR1 MNHNY and CDR2 SVGAGI (reference sequence). CDR3 length equals 14 residues. As DNA, the CDR3 is TGTGCCAGCAGTCAAAGACAGGGGGCCTACGAGCAGTACTTC. Translated: CASSQRQGAYEQYF.